The T cell receptor beta chain under discussion was sequenced for a study of T cells in Graves' hyperthyroidism and ophthalmopathy (dated by TCRdb to the late 2010s). Some background on the complete study: Peripheral blood samples were taken at the time of initial diagnosis, prior to any treatment. TCR V-J signatures able to tell the groups apart were searched for in a discovery cohort of more than 90 patients, of whom more than 40 had Graves' ophthalmopathy and about 60 had stable Graves' hyperthyroidism. An independent validation cohort of under 20 hyperthyroidism patients and approximately 17 patients who later progressed to ophthalmopathy tested prospective prediction of ophthalmopathy. The roughly 94 discovery patients were randomly split 7:3 into training and test sets. The study also compared thyroid tissue and blood T-cell repertoires from roughly 6 Graves' hyperthyroidism patients. After sampling, hyperthyroidism patients received methimazole starting at 30 mg daily, and ophthalmopathy patients received high-dose intravenous methylprednisolone. According to the paper, TCR Vbeta CDR3 sequencing was carried out on approximately 140 peripheral blood samples, which came from some 41 ophthalmopathy, around 75 hyperthyroidism and 17 progressor patients. General study outcomes and caveats: A 13 V-J signature model separated ophthalmopathy from stable hyperthyroidism, with 87.88% sensitivity and around 84% specificity in cross-validation and 80%/75% in testing. Blood samples also contained most of the expanded thyroid clonotypes (frequency above 0.001), which suggests that blood repertoires may reflect thyroid immune responses. In validation, the model predicted progression to ophthalmopathy a median of 6.5 months before onset, with about 71% sensitivity and 72.22% specificity. No statistical method was used to set the sample size in advance, and investigators knew the group allocation.

Amplification of TCR beta CDR3 regions was carried out from RNA transcripts. The TCR CDR3 was subjected to a first round of RT-PCR using the HTBI primer set and the Qiagen OneStep RT-PCR kit. A second multiplex PCR round built the libraries, followed by size selection and purification. The libraries were sequenced on an Illumina HiSeq2000 using paired-end 100 bp reads. The study's processing was this. SOAPnuke was used to process the raw data, removing reads that contained adapters or uncalled bases, had a mean Phred below 15, or lacked an exact match to the constant primer or identifier. COPE v1.2.5 was used to merge high-quality paired reads, and clonotypes were defined as unique nucleotide sequences. MiTCR v1.1 was used to align the clonotypes against IMGT TRBV, TRBD and TRBJ reference segments. The analysis was restricted to V-J combinations with a frequency above 0.0001, which together covered roughly 99% of the repertoires. A TCS score was defined as the ratio of F50 (clonal expansion) to E x V (chaos), with BLOSUM62-based TCRdist applied between CDR3 peptides within each V-J. Welch's t-statistics and random forest reduced around 510 V-J features to 10 to 15, which were used in a naive Bayes classifier (R e1071). TCRdb reprocessing: public reads trimmed at Q25 with fastp, clones called with MiXCR, in-frame beta chains kept. Rows are combined by CDR3 protein, so each entry shows the most common genes and DNA. TCRdb's processing, not the authors' own work, is the source of the V and J calls. Counted in this sample were 350,000 to 450,000 distinct CDR3 sequences; around 13% of them appeared once. The top ten clonotypes cover approximately 11% of the sample.

The sample holds a few counts of this clonotype. Its antigen remains undetermined. No quality values exist for individual bases; no much larger clone is one base distant. A patient counted as having stable Graves' hyperthyroidism if no progression to ophthalmopathy occurred over 18 months of follow-up. The hyperthyroidism patients were between 18 and 65 years old and newly diagnosed, with a disease duration of less than 2 months. Exclusion was applied to patients with uncontrolled infections, other autoimmune diseases, pregnancy or lactation. Diagnoses relied on clinical symptoms, serum thyroxine and TRAb, thyroid ultrasound and orbital computed tomography. Ficoll-Paque density gradient centrifugation was used to isolate PBMCs from 8 to 10 ml of fresh peripheral blood. Total RNA was extracted using Trizol reagent, and RNA quality was assessed on an Agilent 2100 Bioanalyzer. The CDR3 starts with the cysteine, ends with the phenylalanine, and has 17 residues. The read is trimmed to its CDR3 DNA, 51 bases read in frame from base 1. Trimming accounts for 5 bases at V and 5 bases at J, while the number of junction bases matched to no gene is 15. CDR1 and CDR2 (DFQATT, SNEGSKA) derive from the germline V gene (reference sequence).

The chain uses TRBV20-1 and TRBJ2-2, and TRBD2 aligns with 9 junction nucleotides. The sequenced sample consisted of blood. This clonotype was sampled from a woman in her sixties with Graves' hyperthyroidism. The sequenced DNA: TGCAGTGCTCATCGATTAATAGCGGGAGCCCCTACCGGGGAGCTGTTTTTT. It encodes CSAHRLIAGAPTGELFF.